This is a list of T cell receptor beta chains from one sample in a study of blood T cell repertoires in COVID-19. Using immunoSEQ multiplex PCR, the repertoire was profiled, and TCRdb retains in-frame clones only, with some absent. Of around 180,000 clones detected, less than 90% appear once; the ten largest clones hold roughly 20%. The specimen sequenced was peripheral blood. Source of these receptors: a man in his 70s with active or convalescent COVID-19. CDR3s include the opening cysteine and the closing phenylalanine or tryptophan. D genes are given only for firm matches. Not all rows give a size; the values are once, few, many and, for expanded clones, a class.

J gene,V gene,clone size,D gene,CDR3 DNA,CDR3 protein
TRBJ2-3,TRBV27,once,TRBD1,TGTGCCAGCAGTATCGACAGGGCTGGGGGCCCAGATACGCAGTATTTT,CASSIDRAGGPDTQYF
TRBJ1-4,TRBV6-1,-,-,TGTGCCAGCAGTGAAGCTAAGGGGATTAATGAAAAACTGTTTTTT,CASSEAKGINEKLFF
TRBJ2-3,TRBV7-6,-,-,TGTGCCAGCAGCTTAGGACCACAGGGAAACACAGATACGCAGTATTTT,CASSLGPQGNTDTQYF
TRBJ1-3,TRBV7-2,-,TRBD1,TGTGCCAGCAGCTTAGGGGGACAGGGTTTGAGTGGAAACACCATATATTTT,CASSLGGQGLSGNTIYF
TRBJ2-5,TRBV15,-,TRBD2,TGTGCCACCAGCAGAAGTCCGGGACTAACTCAAGAGACCCAGTACTTC,CATSRSPGLTQETQYF
TRBJ2-2,TRBV24-1,-,TRBD1,TGTGCCACCAGTGATGCCCGGACAGGACCACCCGGGGAGCTGTTTTTT,CATSDARTGPPGELFF
TRBJ2-7,TRBV7-9,few,-,TGTGCCAGCAACACTAGGAGTTCAGTAGGTGAGCAGTACTTC,CASNTRSSVGEQYF
TRBJ2-7,TRBV29-1,-,-,TGCAGCGTTCGAGGAGGGCTCCGCGAGCAGTACTTC,CSVRGGLREQYF
TRBJ1-3,TRBV4-1,-,-,TGCGCCAGCAGCCCTACCTGGAGCTCTGGAAACACCATATATTTT,CASSPTWSSGNTIYF
TRBJ2-3,TRBV7-9,once,TRBD2,TGTGCCAGCAGCTCTAGCGGGAGAGGGGATACGCAGTATTTT,CASSSSGRGDTQYF
TRBJ1-4,TRBV4-3,-,-,TGCGCCAGCAGCCAAGATAGGAGGGATAATGAAAAACTGTTTTTT,CASSQDRRDNEKLFF
TRBJ1-2,TRBV6-6,-,TRBD1,TGTGCCAGCAGTATGCAACCGGGACAGGGACAATATGGCTACACCTTC,CASSMQPGQGQYGYTF
TRBJ1-4,TRBV6-6,-,TRBD1,TGTGCCAGCAGTTTACAGGGGGGGTCTGTTGAAAAACTGTTTTTT,CASSLQGGSVEKLFF
TRBJ2-7,TRBV28,few,-,TGTGCCAGCAGTTTGCGAGGCTCTACGTCCTACGAGCAGTACTTC,CASSLRGSTSYEQYF
TRBJ1-5,TRBV2,-,-,TGTGCCAGCAGTCGGGGGATTAGCAATCAGCCCCAGCATTTT,CASSRGISNQPQHF
TRBJ1-6,TRBV4-2,many,-,TGTGCCAGCAGCCAAGATATCCAACTAAATTCACCCCTCCACTTT,CASSQDIQLNSPLHF
TRBJ1-3,TRBV12-3/TRBV12-4,-,-,TGTGCCCTAAGTTCTACGGGAAACACCATATATTTT,CALSSTGNTIYF
TRBJ2-1,TRBV5-1,-,-,TGCGCCAGCACATACGGGACACCTGGCAATGAGCAGTTCTTC,CASTYGTPGNEQFF
TRBJ2-1,TRBV5-1,-,-,TGCGCCAGCAGCCGAGCCCCTCACTCCGGCTCCTACAATGAGCAGTTCTTC,CASSRAPHSGSYNEQFF
TRBJ1-5,TRBV2,-,-,TGTGCCAGCAAGGCGGGGCTCTTGGGCAATCAGCCCCAGCATTTT,CASKAGLLGNQPQHF
TRBJ1-2,TRBV7-2,-,-,TGTGCCAGCAGCTTAGATGAAGTCAGGGCTAACTATGGCTACACCTTC,CASSLDEVRANYGYTF
TRBJ2-5,TRBV11-2,-,TRBD1,TGTGCCAGCAGCCGGGACAGGGAAGAGACCCAGTACTTC,CASSRDREETQYF
TRBJ1-5,TRBV7-9,-,-,TGTGCCAGCAGCTTAGGGGCGGGGAATCAGCCCCAGCATTTT,CASSLGAGNQPQHF
TRBJ2-6,TRBV18,-,-,TGTGCCAGCTCGATCTCCGGGACACCGTCTGGGGCCAACGTCCTGACTTTC,CASSISGTPSGANVLTF
TRBJ2-7,TRBV5-1,-,-,TGCGCCAGCAGCTTGGACAGGGTTTACGAGCAGTACTTC,CASSLDRVYEQYF
TRBJ1-2,TRBV5-5,-,-,TGTGCCAGCAGCTCAACCGGAGGCGACTATGGCTACACCTTC,CASSSTGGDYGYTF
TRBJ1-5,TRBV2,-,-,TGTGCCAGCAGCGGACAGAGCAATCAGCCCCAGCATTTT,CASSGQSNQPQHF
TRBJ2-5,TRBV6-5,once,TRBD2,TGTGCCAGCAGTCGGACTAGCGGCCAGATAGAGACCCAGTACTTC,CASSRTSGQIETQYF
TRBJ1-6,TRBV2,-,-,TGTGCCAGCAGTGCTAGGATCCGGTATAATTCACCCCTCCACTTT,CASSARIRYNSPLHF
TRBJ1-5,TRBV19,few,-,TGTGCCAGTAGCCCCCAGGACAATCAGCCCCAGCATTTT,CASSPQDNQPQHF
TRBJ2-3,TRBV30,-,TRBD2,TGTGCCTGGAGGGTTGGAAGGACTAGCGGGAACACAGATACGCAGTATTTT,CAWRVGRTSGNTDTQYF
TRBJ2-7,TRBV18,-,TRBD1,TGTGCCAGCTCACCATCCGGGTTGACAGGGCGTAACGAGCAGTACTTC,CASSPSGLTGRNEQYF
TRBJ1-6,TRBV27,-,TRBD1,TGTGCCAGCAGGGACCCGGGACAGGGGAGATCCGGGGGGTCACCCCTCCACTTT,CASRDPGQGRSGGSPLHF
TRBJ1-1,TRBV7-9,-,-,TGTGCCAGCAGCTCTGGACAGTTCGAAGCTTTCTTT,CASSSGQFEAFF
TRBJ2-1,TRBV5-8,-,-,TGTGCCAGCAGCGGGGACTCTGAAATTAAGTTCTTC,CASSGDSEIKFF
TRBJ1-2,TRBV19,-,-,TGTGCCAGTAGTGGCAGGGTGGTGGGTAACTATGGCTACACCTTC,CASSGRVVGNYGYTF
TRBJ1-5,TRBV6-5,-,-,TGTGCCAGCAGTCCGATAGGGGGGGAGGGCCAGCCCCAGCATTTT,CASSPIGGEGQPQHF
TRBJ2-2,TRBV30,many,-,TGTGCCTGGAGTGTACAACATAAGAACACCGGGGAGCTGTTTTTT,CAWSVQHKNTGELFF
TRBJ2-5,TRBV18,-,TRBD1,TGTGCCAGCTCACTACTTTTGACAGGGAGTAGGGAGACCCAGTACTTC,CASSLLLTGSRETQYF
TRBJ1-1,TRBV5-6,-,-,TGTGCCAGCAGCTTGGGGTCGATAGGGGACACTGAAGCTTTCTTT,CASSLGSIGDTEAFF
TRBJ2-1,TRBV7-3,-,TRBD1,TGTGCCAGCAGCTCGGGACAGGGTACGTGGTATGAGCAGTTCTTC,CASSSGQGTWYEQFF
TRBJ2-5,TRBV9,-,-,TGTGCCAGCAGCGCCGGACAGCCGTACCAAGAGACCCAGTACTTC,CASSAGQPYQETQYF
TRBJ1-1,TRBV5-1,once,-,TGCGCCAGCAGCCTTACGTCGGGGGGATACACTGAAGCTTTCTTT,CASSLTSGGYTEAFF
TRBJ2-5,TRBV5-1,-,TRBD2,TGCGCCAGCAGCTTGGCCAGACTAGCGGGGGGACCTTCGGAGACCCAGTACTTC,CASSLARLAGGPSETQYF
TRBJ1-3,TRBV5-5,-,-,TGTGCCAGCAGCTTGGTAAGACGGAGCTCTGGAAACACCATATATTTT,CASSLVRRSSGNTIYF
TRBJ1-4,TRBV18,-,-,TGTGCCAGCTCACCTATCGGCGGCCAAAATGAAAAACTGTTTTTT,CASSPIGGQNEKLFF
TRBJ1-5,TRBV7-2,once,TRBD1,TGTGCCAGCAGCTCCGGGTGGGACAGGGGTTTCAATCAGCCCCAGCATTTT,CASSSGWDRGFNQPQHF
TRBJ2-7,TRBV5-1,-,-,TGCGCCAGCAGCCCGTTGGGCCACGAGCAGTACTTC,CASSPLGHEQYF
TRBJ2-1,TRBV30,-,-,TGTGCCTGGAGTGTAACGGGGAATCCCTACAATGAGCAGTTCTTC,CAWSVTGNPYNEQFF
TRBJ1-4,TRBV19,-,-,TGTGCCAGTACCTCCCGCGGTGAAAAACTGTTTTTT,CASTSRGEKLFF
TRBJ1-6,TRBV10-3,-,-,TGTGCCATCGGGGCGCTCGCTACAGCCTATAATTCACCCCTCCACTTT,CAIGALATAYNSPLHF
TRBJ1-2,TRBV28,once,-,TGTGCCAGCAGTTTTGGCCAGGGGAATGGCTACACCTTC,CASSFGQGNGYTF
TRBJ1-2,TRBV27,-,TRBD1,TGTGCCAGCAGTATCCGGACAGGGGGCTCTGGCTACACCTTC,CASSIRTGGSGYTF
TRBJ2-3,TRBV7-6,many,-,TGTGCCAGCAGCTTTGACTTCTCTAGAGTAGCGCAGAGCACAGATACGCAGTATTTT,CASSFDFSRVAQSTDTQYF
TRBJ1-6,TRBV28,-,-,TGTGCCAGCAGTCCCTCCGGACAGCCTAATTCACCCCTCCACTTT,CASSPSGQPNSPLHF